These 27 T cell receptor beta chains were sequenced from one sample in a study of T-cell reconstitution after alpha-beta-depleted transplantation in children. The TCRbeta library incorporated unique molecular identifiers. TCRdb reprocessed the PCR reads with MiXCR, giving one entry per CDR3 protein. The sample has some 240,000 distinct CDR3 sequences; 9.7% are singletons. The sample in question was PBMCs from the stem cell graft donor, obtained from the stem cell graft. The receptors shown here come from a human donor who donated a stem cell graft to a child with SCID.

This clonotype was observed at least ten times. DNA of the CDR3: TGTGCCACCAGCGCATGGGGGGGTGAGCAGTTCTTC. Translating it yields CATSAWGGEQFF. This chain links TRBV24-1 with TRBJ2-1; 7 positions match TRBD2. The V gene's germline CDR1 is KGHDR and CDR2 SFDVKD. This CDR3 contains 12 residues. Trimming removed 7 bases from V and 9 bases from J; junction bases left unmatched: 5.

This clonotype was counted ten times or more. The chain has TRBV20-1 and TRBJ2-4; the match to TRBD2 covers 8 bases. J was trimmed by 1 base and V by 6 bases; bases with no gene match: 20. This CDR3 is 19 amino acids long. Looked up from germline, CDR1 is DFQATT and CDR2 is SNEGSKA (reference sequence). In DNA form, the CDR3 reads TGCAGTGCGGGGACTAGTGCGACTCTGGGCACGGCGGCCAAAAACATTCAGTACTTC. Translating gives CSAGTSATLGTAAKNIQYF.

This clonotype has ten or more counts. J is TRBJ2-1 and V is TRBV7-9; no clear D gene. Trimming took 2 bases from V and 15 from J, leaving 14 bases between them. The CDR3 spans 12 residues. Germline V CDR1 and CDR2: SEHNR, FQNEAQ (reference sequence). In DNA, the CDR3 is TGTGCCAGCAGCTTATTACCAACAACTGGGTTCTTC. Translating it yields CASSLLPTTGFF.

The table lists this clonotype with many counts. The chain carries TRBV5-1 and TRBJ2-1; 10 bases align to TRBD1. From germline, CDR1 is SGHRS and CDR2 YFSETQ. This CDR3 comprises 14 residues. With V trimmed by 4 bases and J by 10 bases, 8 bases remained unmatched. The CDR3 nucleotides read TGCGCCAGCAGCCCCGGGACAGGGGATAACGAGCAGTTCTTC. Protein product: CASSPGTGDNEQFF. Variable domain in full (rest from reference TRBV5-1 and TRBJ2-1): KAGVTQTPRYLIKTRGQQVTLSCSPISGHRSVSWYQQTPGQGLQFLFEYFSETQRNKGNFPGRFSGRQFSNSRSEMNVSTLELGDSALYLCASSPGTGDNEQFFGPGTRLTVL.

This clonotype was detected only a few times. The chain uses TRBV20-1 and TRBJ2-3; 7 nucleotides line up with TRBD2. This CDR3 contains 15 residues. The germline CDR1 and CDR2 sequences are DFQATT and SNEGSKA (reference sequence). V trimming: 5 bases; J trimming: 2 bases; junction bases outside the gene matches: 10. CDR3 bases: TGCAGTGCTGAGACTCCGGGGAGGGACACAGATACGCAGTATTTT. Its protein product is CSAETPGRDTDTQYF.

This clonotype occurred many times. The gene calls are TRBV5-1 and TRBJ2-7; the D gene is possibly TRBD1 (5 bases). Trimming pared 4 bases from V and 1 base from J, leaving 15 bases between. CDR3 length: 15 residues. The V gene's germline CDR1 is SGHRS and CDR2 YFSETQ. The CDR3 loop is CASSLGPVLSYEQYF. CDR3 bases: TGCGCCAGCAGCCTGGGGCCTGTCTTGTCCTACGAGCAGTACTTC. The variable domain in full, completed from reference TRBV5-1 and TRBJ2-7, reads KAGVTQTPRYLIKTRGQQVTLSCSPISGHRSVSWYQQTPGQGLQFLFEYFSETQRNKGNFPGRFSGRQFSNSRSEMNVSTLELGDSALYLCASSLGPVLSYEQYFGPGTRLTVT.

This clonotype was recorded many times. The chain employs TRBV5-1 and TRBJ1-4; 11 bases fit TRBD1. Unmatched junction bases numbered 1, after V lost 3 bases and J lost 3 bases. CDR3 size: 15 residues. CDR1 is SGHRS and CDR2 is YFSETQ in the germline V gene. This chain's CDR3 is CASSWTGGSNEKLFF. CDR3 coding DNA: TGCGCCAGCAGCTGGACAGGGGGCTCTAATGAAAAACTGTTTTTT.

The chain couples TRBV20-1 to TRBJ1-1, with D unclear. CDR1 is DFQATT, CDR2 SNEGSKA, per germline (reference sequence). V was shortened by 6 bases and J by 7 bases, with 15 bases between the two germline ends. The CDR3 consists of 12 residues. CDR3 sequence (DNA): TGCAGTGCCCTAGGGTCCTGGGATGAAGCTTTCTTT. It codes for CSALGSWDEAFF.

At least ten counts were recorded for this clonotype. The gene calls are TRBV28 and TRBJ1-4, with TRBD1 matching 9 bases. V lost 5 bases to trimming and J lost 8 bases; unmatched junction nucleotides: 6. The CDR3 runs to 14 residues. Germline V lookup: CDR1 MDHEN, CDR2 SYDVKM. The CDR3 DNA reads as TGTGCCAGCAGTCAGGGACAGGGTCGGGAAAAACTGTTTTTT. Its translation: CASSQGQGREKLFF. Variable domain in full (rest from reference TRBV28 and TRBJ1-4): DVKVTQSSRYLVKRTGEKVFLECVQDMDHENMFWYRQDPGLGLRLIYFSYDVKMKEKGDIPEGYSVSREKKERFSLILESASTNQTSMYLCASSQGQGREKLFFGSGTQLSVL.

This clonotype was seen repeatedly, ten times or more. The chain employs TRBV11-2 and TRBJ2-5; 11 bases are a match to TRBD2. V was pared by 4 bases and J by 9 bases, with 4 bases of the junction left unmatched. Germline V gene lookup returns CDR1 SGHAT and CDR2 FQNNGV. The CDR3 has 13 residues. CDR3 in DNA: TGTGCCAGCAGCTCCATAGCGGGGGGGGCCCAGTACTTC. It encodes CASSSIAGGAQYF.

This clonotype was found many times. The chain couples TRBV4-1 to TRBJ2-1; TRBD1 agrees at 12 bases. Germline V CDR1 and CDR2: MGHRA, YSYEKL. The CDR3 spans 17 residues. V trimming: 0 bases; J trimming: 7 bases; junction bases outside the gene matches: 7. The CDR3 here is CASSQEKGQGAWNEQFF. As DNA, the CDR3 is TGCGCCAGCAGCCAAGAAAAGGGACAGGGGGCGTGGAATGAGCAGTTCTTC.

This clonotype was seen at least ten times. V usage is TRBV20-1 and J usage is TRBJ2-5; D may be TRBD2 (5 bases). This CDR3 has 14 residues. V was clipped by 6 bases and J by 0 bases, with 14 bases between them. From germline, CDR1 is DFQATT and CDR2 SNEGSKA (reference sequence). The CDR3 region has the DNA TGCAGTGCCCGTGTGGCGGGCCACCAAGAGACCCAGTACTTC. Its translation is CSARVAGHQETQYF.

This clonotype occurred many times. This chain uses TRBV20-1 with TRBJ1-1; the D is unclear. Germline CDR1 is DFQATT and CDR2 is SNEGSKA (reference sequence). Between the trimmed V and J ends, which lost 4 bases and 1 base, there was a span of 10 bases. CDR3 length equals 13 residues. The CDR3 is CSATQYSNTEAFF. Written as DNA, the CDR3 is TGCAGTGCTACACAGTACTCGAACACTGAAGCTTTCTTT.

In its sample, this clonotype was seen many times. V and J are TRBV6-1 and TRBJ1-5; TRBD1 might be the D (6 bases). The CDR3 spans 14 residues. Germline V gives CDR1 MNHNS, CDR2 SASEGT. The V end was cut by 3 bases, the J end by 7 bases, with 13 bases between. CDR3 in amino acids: CASSEDSWWQPQHF. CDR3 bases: TGTGCCAGCAGTGAGGACAGTTGGTGGCAGCCCCAGCATTTT.

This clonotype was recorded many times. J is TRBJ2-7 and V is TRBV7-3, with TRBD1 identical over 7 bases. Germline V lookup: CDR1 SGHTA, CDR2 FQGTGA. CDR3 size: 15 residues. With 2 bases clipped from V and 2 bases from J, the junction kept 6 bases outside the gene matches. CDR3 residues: CASSLSGTEPYEQYF. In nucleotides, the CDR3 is TGTGCCAGCAGCTTATCGGGGACAGAACCCTACGAGCAGTACTTC. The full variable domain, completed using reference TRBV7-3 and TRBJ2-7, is GAGVSQTPSNKVTEKGKYVELRCDPISGHTALYWYRQSLGQGPEFLIYFQGTGAADDSGLPNDRFFAVRPEGSVSTLKIQRTERGDSAVYLCASSLSGTEPYEQYFGPGTRLTVT.

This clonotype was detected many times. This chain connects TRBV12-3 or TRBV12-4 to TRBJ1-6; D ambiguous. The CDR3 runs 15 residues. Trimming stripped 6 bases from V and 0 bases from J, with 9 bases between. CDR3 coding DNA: TGTGCCAGCAGCGGAGGCTTCTCCTATAATTCACCCCTCCACTTT. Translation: CASSGGFSYNSPLHF.

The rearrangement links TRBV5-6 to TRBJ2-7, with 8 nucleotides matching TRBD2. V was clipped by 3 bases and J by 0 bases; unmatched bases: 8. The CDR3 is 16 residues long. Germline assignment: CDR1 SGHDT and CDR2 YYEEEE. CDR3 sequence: CASSSAGGQSSYEQYF. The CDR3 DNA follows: TGTGCCAGCAGCTCTGCGGGGGGCCAAAGCTCCTACGAGCAGTACTTC.

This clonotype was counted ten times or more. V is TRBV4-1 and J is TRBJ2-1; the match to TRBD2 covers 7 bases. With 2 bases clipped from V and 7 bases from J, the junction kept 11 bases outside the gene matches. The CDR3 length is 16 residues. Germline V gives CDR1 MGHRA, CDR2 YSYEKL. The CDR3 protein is CASSQPLADIRNEQFF. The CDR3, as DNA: TGCGCCAGCAGCCAACCCCTAGCGGATATCCGTAATGAGCAGTTCTTC.

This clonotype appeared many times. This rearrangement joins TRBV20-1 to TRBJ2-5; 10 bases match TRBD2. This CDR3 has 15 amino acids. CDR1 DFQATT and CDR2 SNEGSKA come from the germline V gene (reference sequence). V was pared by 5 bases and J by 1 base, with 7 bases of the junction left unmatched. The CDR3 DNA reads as TGCAGTGCTGGATCTAGCGGGGGTTTCCAAGAGACCCAGTACTTC. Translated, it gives CSAGSSGGFQETQYF.

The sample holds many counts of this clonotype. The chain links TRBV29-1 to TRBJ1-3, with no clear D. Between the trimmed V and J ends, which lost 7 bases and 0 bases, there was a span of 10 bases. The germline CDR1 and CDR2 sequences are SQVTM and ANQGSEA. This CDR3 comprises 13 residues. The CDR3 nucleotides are TGCAGCGCTCGGGTGAGCTCTGGAAACACCATATATTTT. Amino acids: CSARVSSGNTIYF.

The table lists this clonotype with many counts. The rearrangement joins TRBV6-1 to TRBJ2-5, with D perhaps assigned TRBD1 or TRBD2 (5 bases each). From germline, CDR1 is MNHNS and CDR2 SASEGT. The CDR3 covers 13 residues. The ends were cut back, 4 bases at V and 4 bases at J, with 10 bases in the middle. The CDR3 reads CASSARGLETQYF. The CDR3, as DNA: TGTGCCAGCAGTGCCCGGGGCCTAGAGACCCAGTACTTC.

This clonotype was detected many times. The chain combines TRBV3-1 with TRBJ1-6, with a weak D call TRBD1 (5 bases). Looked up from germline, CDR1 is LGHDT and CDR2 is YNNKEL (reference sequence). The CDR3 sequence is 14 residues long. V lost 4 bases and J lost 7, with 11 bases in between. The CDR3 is CASSRAGINSPLHF. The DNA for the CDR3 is TGTGCCAGCAGCCGTGCAGGGATCAATTCACCCCTCCACTTT.

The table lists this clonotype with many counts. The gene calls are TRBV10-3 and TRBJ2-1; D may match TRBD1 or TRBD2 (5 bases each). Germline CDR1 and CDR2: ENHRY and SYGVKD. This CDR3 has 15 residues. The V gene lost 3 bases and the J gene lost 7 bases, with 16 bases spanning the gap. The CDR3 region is CAISDSGAAGNEQFF. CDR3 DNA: TGTGCCATCAGTGATTCCGGGGCCGCTGGGAATGAGCAGTTCTTC.

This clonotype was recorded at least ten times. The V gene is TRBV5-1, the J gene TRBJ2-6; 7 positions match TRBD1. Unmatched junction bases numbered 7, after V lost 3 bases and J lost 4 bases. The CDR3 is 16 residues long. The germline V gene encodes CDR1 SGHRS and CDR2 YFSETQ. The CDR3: CASSWGDRAGANVLTF. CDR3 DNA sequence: TGCGCCAGCAGCTGGGGAGACAGGGCCGGGGCCAACGTCCTGACTTTC. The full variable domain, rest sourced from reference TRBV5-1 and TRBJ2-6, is KAGVTQTPRYLIKTRGQQVTLSCSPISGHRSVSWYQQTPGQGLQFLFEYFSETQRNKGNFPGRFSGRQFSNSRSEMNVSTLELGDSALYLCASSWGDRAGANVLTFGAGSRLTVL.

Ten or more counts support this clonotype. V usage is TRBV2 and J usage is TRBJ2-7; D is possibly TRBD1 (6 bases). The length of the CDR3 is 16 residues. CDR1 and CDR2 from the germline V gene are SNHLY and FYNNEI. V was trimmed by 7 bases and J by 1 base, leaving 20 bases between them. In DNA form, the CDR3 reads TGTGCCAGCACCGGCGGCTTTAGACAGGCATCCTACGAGCAGTACTTC. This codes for CASTGGFRQASYEQYF. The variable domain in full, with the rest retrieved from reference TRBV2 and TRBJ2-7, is EPEVTQTPSHQVTQMGQEVILRCVPISNHLYFYWYRQILGQKVEFLVSFYNNEISEKSEIFDDQFSVERPDGSNFTLKIRSTKLEDSAMYFCASTGGFRQASYEQYFGPGTRLTVT.

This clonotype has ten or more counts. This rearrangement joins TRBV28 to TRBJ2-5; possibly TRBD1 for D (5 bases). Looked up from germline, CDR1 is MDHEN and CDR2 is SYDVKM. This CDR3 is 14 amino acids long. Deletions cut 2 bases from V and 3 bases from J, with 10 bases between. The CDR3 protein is CASSLRLREETQYF. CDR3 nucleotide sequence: TGTGCCAGCAGTTTACGCCTCAGGGAAGAGACCCAGTACTTC.

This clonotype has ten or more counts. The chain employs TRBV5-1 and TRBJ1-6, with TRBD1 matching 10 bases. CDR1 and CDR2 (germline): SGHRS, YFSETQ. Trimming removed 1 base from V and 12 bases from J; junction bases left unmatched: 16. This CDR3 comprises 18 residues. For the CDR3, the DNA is TGCGCCAGCAGCTTGCGGGGACAGGGGCCAGTCGGCGTACTACCCCTCCACTTT. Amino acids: CASSLRGQGPVGVLPLHF.